This TCR beta chain was sequenced in a study of identical twins. Overall study results and limits: An excess of low generation probability was shown by twin-shared out-of-frame alpha sequences. The degree of excess twin sharing was weaker in beta out-of-frame sequences.

This clonotype was detected many times. Its antigen remains unidentified. TCRdb processed the 5' RACE reads anew with MiXCR; each CDR3 protein has one entry. In the table there are roughly 630,000 distinct CDR3 sequences, 7.1% of which are singletons. Trimming cost V 3 bases and J 7 bases, with 15 bases left between them. Germline values: CDR1 MDHEN, CDR2 SYDVKM. This CDR3 is built from 15 residues. This sample also belongs to another study, concerning yellow fever vaccine responses in identical twins.

Sequenced: PBMCs. The sequence was collected from a woman aged 18-30 years in good health. The chain uses TRBV28 and TRBJ2-2, with D possibly being TRBD1 (7 bases). The CDR3 protein is CASSFSQGGGGELFF. DNA of the CDR3: TGTGCCAGCAGTTTTAGCCAGGGGGGCGGCGGGGAGCTGTTTTTT.